This TCR beta chain is drawn from a study of blood T cell repertoires in COVID-19. Whole-study context: Acute and convalescent COVID-19 samples came from the United States, Italy and Spain. PBMCs, B-cell-depleted T cells, or T cells provided the cDNA or gDNA that made up the material.

CDR1 is SGHRS, CDR2 YFSETQ, per germline. CDR3 length: 14 residues. The V gene lost 3 bases and the J gene lost 2 bases, with 10 bases spanning the gap. In the authors' workflow: Estimated nucleated cell counts came from reference gene primer amplification. Assay: immunoSEQ multiplex PCR; the TCRdb copy retains only in-frame clones and omits some. That table is the source of V, J and clone size, and D and trimming were worked out from the DNA. This sample yields a few hundred thousand clones, of which about 82% are seen a single time; about 7% belongs to the top ten. This clone appeared a few times. This sequence was found in a human donor in a cohort sampled during active COVID-19. The V and J genes are TRBV5-1 and TRBJ2-3; D may be TRBD1 (6 bases). The sample was peripheral blood. The CDR3 nucleotides are TGCGCCAGCAGCTCACAGGGATACACAGATACGCAGTATTTT. It is translated as CASSSQGYTDTQYF.